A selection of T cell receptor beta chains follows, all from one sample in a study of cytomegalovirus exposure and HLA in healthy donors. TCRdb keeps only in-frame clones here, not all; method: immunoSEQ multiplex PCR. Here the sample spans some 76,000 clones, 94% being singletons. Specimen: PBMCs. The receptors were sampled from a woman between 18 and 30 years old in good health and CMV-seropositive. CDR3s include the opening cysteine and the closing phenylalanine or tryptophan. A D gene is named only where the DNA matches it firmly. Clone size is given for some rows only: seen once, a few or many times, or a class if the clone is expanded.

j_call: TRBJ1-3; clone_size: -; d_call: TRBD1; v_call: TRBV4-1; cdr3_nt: TGCGCCAGCAGCCCCCTACCGGGACAGAAGAGCTCTGGAAACACCATATATTTT; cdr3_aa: CASSPLPGQKSSGNTIYF
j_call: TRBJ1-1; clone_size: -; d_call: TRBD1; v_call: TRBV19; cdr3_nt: TGTGCCAGTAGTATCGGGACAGCCGGAGACACTGAAGCTTTCTTT; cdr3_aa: CASSIGTAGDTEAFF
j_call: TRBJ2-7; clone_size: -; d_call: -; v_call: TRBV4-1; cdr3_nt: TGCGCCAGCAGCCATGAAGGGGGCCGGGGGGAGCAGTACTTC; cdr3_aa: CASSHEGGRGEQYF
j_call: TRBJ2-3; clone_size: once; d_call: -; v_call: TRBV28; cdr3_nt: TGTGCCAGCAGTCCCATCCCTGGGGCCACAGATACGCAGTATTTT; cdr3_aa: CASSPIPGATDTQYF
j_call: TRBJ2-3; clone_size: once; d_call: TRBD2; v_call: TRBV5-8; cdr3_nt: TGTGCCAGCAGTAAGAGAGGGACTAGCGGCACAGATACGCAGTATTTT; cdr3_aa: CASSKRGTSGTDTQYF
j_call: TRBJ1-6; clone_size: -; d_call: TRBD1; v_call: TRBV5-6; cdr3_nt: TGTGCCAGCAGGCAAGGGACAGCCCCGGGACGGGATTCACCCCTCCACTTT; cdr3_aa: CASRQGTAPGRDSPLHF
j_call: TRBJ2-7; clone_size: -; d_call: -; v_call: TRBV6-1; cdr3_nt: TGTGCCAGCAGTATCCGGGACACCAACGAGCAGTACTTC; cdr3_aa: CASSIRDTNEQYF
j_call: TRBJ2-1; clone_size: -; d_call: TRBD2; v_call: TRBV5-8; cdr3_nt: TGTGCCAGCAGCTTGGCCGGTACTAGCGGGAGTAATCCACCCTACAATGAGCAGTTCTTC; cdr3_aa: CASSLAGTSGSNPPYNEQFF
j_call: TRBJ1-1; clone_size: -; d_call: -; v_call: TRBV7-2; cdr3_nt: TGTGCCAGCAGCTTCCAGGGATCCCTCACTGAAGCTTTCTTT; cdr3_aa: CASSFQGSLTEAFF
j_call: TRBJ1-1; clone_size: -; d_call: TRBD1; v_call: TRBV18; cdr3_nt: TGTGCCAGCTCCTATACAGGGGACCTTAACACTGAAGCTTTCTTT; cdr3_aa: CASSYTGDLNTEAFF
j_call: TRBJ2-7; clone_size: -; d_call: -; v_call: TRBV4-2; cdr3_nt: TGTGCCAGCAGCCAAGATTTCCAGCGGAGCTACGAGCAGTACTTC; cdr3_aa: CASSQDFQRSYEQYF
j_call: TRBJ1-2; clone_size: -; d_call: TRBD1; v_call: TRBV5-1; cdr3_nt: TGCGCCAGCAGCATCAAGACAGGGCCCTATGGCTACACCTTC; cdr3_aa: CASSIKTGPYGYTF
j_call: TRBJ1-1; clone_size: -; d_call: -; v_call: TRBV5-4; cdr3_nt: TGTGCCAGCAGCTTGGAAATAGGGGCGGTAAACACTGAAGCTTTCTTT; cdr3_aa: CASSLEIGAVNTEAFF
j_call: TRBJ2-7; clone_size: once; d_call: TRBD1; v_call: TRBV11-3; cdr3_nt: TGTGCCAGCAGCTCGGGGACAGGGGGCGAACAGTACTTC; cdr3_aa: CASSSGTGGEQYF
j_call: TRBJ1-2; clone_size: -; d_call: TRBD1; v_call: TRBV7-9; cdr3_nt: TGTGCCAGCAGCTTAGGATTTCGGGACAGTTATGGCTACACCTTC; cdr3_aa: CASSLGFRDSYGYTF
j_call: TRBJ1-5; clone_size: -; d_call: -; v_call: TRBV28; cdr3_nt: TGTGCCAGCAGTTCCGCTACAGGGTTGTGGTCCAATCAGCCCCAGCATTTT; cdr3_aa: CASSSATGLWSNQPQHF
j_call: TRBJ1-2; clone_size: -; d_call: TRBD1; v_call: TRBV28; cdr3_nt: TGTGCCAGCAGTATTCCACGGACAGGGGACGGCTACACCTTC; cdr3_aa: CASSIPRTGDGYTF
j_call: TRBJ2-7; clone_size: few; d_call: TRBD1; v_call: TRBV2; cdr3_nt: TGTGCCAGCAGTGGGGGACAGGGCTACGAGCAGTACTTC; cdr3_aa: CASSGGQGYEQYF
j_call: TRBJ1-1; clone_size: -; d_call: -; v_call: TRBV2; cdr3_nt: TGTGCCAGCAGTGTCGAGGGGAACACTGAAGCTTTCTTT; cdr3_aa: CASSVEGNTEAFF
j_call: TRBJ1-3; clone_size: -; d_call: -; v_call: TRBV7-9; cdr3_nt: TGTGCCAGCAGCCTATGGATGGACAGCAGCTCTGGAAACACCATATATTTT; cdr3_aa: CASSLWMDSSSGNTIYF
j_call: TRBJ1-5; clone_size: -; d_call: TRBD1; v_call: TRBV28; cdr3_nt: TGTGCCAGCACCCGTACAGGGGGCTCTGGCAATCAGCCCCAGCATTTT; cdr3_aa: CASTRTGGSGNQPQHF
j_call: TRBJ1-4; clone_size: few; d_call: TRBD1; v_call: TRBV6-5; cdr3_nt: TGTGCCAGCAGGAACCCGACAGGGGGCAGTGAAAAACTGTTTTTT; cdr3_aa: CASRNPTGGSEKLFF
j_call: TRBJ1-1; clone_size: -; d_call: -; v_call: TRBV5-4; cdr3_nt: TGTGCCAGCAGCCCCACGGAGGGCCGTTCTGAAGCTTTCTTT; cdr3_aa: CASSPTEGRSEAFF
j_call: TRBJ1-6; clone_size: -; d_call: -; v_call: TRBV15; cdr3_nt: TGTGCCACCAGCAGAGATCTAGTTACGGGACAAAATAATTCACCCCTCCACTTT; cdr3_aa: CATSRDLVTGQNNSPLHF
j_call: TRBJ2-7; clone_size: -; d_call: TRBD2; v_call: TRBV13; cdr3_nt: TGTGCCAGCAGCTCGGTGGGACTAGCGGGAGTCTCCGAGCAGTACTTC; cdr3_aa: CASSSVGLAGVSEQYF
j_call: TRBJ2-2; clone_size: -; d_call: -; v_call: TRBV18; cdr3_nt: TGTGCCAGCTCACATTCCCCACTTACCGCGAACACCGGGGAGCTGTTTTTT; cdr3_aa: CASSHSPLTANTGELFF
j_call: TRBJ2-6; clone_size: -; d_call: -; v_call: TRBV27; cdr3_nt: TGTGCCGTCGGATTAGCGGACTCTGGGGCCAACGTCCTGACTTTC; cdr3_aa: CAVGLADSGANVLTF
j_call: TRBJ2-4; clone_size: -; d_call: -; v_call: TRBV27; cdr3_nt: TGTGCCAGCAGTCACCTCGGGGAAGGGGGCATTCAGTACTTC; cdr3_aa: CASSHLGEGGIQYF
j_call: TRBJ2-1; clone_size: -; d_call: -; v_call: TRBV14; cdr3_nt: TGTGCCAGCAGCCAAGAACGGACAGACAATGAGCAGTTCTTC; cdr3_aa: CASSQERTDNEQFF
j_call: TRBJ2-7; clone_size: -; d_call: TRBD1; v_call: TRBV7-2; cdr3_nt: TGTGCCAGCAGCTTAGTTCTTACAGGGGGCGCGCGGGAGCAGTACTTC; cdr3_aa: CASSLVLTGGAREQYF
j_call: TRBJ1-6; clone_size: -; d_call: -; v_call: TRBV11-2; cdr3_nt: TGTGCCAGCAGCTTAGAAGCCAACAGGGTCAATTCACCCCTCCACTTT; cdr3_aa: CASSLEANRVNSPLHF
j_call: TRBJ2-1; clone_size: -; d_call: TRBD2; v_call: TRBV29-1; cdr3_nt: TGCAGCGCTAAACCCTGGACTAGCGCGTCCCTGAGGAGCAATGAGCAGTTCTTC; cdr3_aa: CSAKPWTSASLRSNEQFF
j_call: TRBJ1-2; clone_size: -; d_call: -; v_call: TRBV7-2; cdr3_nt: TGTGCCAGCACCCCATTGCGGGGCGTGGGCGGCTACACCTTC; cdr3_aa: CASTPLRGVGGYTF
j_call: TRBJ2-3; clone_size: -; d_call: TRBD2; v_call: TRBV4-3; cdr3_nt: TGCGCCAGCAGCGGTAGCGGGTTTAGCACAGATACGCAGTATTTT; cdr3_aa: CASSGSGFSTDTQYF
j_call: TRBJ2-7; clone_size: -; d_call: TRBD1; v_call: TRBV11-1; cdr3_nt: TGTGCCAGCAGTCGGGACAGCTACGAGCAGTACTTC; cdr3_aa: CASSRDSYEQYF
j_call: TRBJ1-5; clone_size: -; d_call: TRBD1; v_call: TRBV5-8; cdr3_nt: TGTGCCAGCAGCTTGGACGGGCAGGGGGACCTCAATCAGCCCCAGCATTTT; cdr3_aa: CASSLDGQGDLNQPQHF
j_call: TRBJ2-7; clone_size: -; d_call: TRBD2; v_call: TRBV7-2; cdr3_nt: TGTGCCAGCAGCTTAAGGGCTAGCGGACTGCGGGGCGAGCAGTACTTC; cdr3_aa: CASSLRASGLRGEQYF
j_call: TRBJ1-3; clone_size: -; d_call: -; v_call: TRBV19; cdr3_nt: TGTGCCAGTAGTACCTCCCCAGCGGCTGGAAACACCATATATTTT; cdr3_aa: CASSTSPAAGNTIYF
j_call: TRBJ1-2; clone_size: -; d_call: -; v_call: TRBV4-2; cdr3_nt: TGTGCCAGCAGCCAAGATGCCGAATTGGGGGGGCCATTAGGCTACACCTTC; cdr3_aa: CASSQDAELGGPLGYTF
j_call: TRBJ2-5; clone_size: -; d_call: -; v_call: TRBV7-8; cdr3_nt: TGTGCCAGCAGCTATTCGCGGCAGCACTCCACCGGAGAGACCCAGTACTTC; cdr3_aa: CASSYSRQHSTGETQYF
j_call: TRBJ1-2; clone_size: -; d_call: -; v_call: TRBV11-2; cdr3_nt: TGTGCCAGCAGCTTAGGGCCAGGGAATGGCTACACCTTC; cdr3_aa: CASSLGPGNGYTF